The rows below give T cell receptor beta chains drawn from one sample of a study of T cells expressing NK-cell markers. No DNA is given; TCRdb re-called the 5' RACE reads and lists each CDR3 protein once. The sample shows about 400,000 distinct CDR3 sequences, and over 8.5% sits with its ten largest clones. Sequenced material: blood T cells: a sorted CD56 or NKG2C T cell subset, CD4+ or CD8+ T cells, or bulk PBMC T cells (not recorded which). These receptors came from a woman in her 50s in good health. Both conserved end residues are part of each CDR3.

len	v_gene	j_gene	CDR3aa
19	TRBV4-1	TRBJ2-1	CASSQTGLADSSSYNEQFF
13	TRBV10-3	TRBJ1-2	CAISESLDIGYTF
12	TRBV6-5	TRBJ2-1	CASRRAANEQFF
15	TRBV12-3/TRBV12-4	TRBJ1-1	CASSFKGTGGVKAFF
17	TRBV4-1	TRBJ2-5	CASSQGLTGLAGETQYF
15	TRBV10-3	TRBJ2-1	CAISEGIGSYNEQFF
17	TRBV5-1	TRBJ2-7	CASSLDIGAGKSYEQYF
15	TRBV14	TRBJ1-1	CASSRSTNQGTEAFF
17	TRBV24-1	TRBJ2-3	CATSDLRTGWRTDTQYF
15	TRBV14	TRBJ2-7	CASSPDWKVFYEQYF
17	TRBV9	TRBJ2-3	CASSVSSRPSRADTQYF
16	TRBV28	TRBJ1-1	CASSQTGRFMNTEAFF
15	TRBV12-3/TRBV12-4	TRBJ2-7	CASSFLTSYSYEQYF
16	TRBV7-2	TRBJ2-3	CASSLALAGEVDTQYF
14	TRBV6-6	TRBJ2-3	CASSYTSGVDTQYF